The sequence of this T cell receptor (beta chain) was determined in a study of shared T cell receptors in the human thymus. Assay used: immunoSEQ multiplex PCR; TCRdb lists only in-frame clones, some missing. The sample lists roughly 560,000 clones; approximately 80% were seen once. Germline CDR1 MNHNY, CDR2 SVGAGI (reference sequence). This CDR3 region has 12 residues. Between the trimmed V and J ends, which lost 2 bases and 3 bases, there was a span of 5 bases. About this clone: Other DNA sequences from this sample encode an identical CDR3 as well.

The sample also formed part of further work on human thymus T cells.

The clonotype originates from a boy under three years old with a congenital heart defect. The sample consisted of thymocytes. The genes are TRBV6-6 and TRBJ2-7; maybe TRBD1 (5 bases). For the CDR3, the DNA is TGTGCCAGCAGTTACAGGGGCTACGAGCAGTACTTC. Translation: CASSYRGYEQYF.